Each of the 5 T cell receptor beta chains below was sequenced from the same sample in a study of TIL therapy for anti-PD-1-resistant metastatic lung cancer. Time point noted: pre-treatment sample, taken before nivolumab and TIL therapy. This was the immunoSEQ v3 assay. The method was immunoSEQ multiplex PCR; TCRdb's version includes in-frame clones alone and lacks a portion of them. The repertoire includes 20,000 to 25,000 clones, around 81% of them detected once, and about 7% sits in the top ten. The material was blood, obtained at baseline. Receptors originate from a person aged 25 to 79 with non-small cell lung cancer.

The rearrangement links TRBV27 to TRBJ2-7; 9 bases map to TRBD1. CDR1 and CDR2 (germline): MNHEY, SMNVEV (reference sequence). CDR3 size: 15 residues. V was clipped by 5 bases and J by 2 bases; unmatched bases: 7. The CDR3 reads CASSHRQGGPYEQYF. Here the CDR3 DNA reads TGTGCCAGCAGTCACCGACAGGGGGGTCCCTACGAGCAGTACTTC.

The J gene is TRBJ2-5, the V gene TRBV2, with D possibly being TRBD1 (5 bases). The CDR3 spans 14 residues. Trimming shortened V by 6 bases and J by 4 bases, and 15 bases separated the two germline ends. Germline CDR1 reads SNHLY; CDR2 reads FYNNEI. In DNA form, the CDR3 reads TGTGCCAGCAGGGGGCCCTCCCGGGTAGAGACCCAGTACTTC. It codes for CASRGPSRVETQYF.

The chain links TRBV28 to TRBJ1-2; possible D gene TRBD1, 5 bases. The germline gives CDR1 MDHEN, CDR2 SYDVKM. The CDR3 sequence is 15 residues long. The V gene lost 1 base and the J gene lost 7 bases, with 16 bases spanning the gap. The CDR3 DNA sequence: TGTGCCAGCAGTTTATTACACGGGGGGAGCAGTGGCTACACCTTC. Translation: CASSLLHGGSSGYTF.

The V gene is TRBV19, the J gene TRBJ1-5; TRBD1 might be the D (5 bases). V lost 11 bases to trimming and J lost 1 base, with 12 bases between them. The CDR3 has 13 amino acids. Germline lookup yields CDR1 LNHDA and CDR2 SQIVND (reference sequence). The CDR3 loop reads CAGRGGSNQPQHF. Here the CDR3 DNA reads TGTGCCGGGCGCGGGGGGAGCAATCAGCCCCAGCATTTT.

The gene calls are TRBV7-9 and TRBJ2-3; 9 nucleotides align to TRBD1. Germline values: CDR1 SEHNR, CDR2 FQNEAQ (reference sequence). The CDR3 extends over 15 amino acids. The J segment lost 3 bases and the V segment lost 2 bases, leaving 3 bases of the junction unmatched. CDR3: CASSLTGGATDTQYF. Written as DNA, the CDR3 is TGTGCCAGCAGCTTAACAGGGGGCGCAACAGATACGCAGTATTTT.